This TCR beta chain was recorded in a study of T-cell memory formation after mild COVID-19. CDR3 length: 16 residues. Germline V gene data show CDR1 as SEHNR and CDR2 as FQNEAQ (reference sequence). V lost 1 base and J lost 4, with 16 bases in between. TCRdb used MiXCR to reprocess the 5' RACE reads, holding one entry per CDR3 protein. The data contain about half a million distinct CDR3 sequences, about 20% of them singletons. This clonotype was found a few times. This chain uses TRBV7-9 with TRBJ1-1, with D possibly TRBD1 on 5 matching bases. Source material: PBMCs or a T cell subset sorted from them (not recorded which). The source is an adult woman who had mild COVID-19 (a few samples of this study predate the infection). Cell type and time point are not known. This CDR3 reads CASSLGGSSGGTEAFF. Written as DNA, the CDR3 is TGTGCCAGCAGCTTAGGGGGAAGTTCCGGGGGCACTGAAGCTTTCTTT.